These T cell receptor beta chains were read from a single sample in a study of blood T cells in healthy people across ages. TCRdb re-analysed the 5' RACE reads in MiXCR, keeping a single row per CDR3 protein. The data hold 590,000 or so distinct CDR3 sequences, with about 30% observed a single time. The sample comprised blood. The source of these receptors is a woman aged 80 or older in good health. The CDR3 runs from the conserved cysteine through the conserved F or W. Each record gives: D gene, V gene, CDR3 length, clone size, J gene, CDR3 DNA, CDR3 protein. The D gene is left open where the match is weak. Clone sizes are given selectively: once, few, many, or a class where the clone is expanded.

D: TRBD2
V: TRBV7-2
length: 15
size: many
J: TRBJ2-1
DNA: TGTGCCAGCAGCTTATCACCCGGGACTAGCAATGAGCAGTTCTTC
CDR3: CASSLSPGTSNEQFF

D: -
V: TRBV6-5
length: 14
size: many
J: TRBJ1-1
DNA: TGTGCCAGCAGTTCCCGACGCGTGAACACTGAAGCTTTCTTT
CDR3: CASSSRRVNTEAFF

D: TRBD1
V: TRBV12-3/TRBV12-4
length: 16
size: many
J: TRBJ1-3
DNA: TGTGCCAGCAGGGACAGGGGGCGAGGCTTCGGAAACACCATATATTTT
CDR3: CASRDRGRGFGNTIYF

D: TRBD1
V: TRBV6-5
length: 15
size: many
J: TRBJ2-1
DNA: TGTGCCAGCAGACCGACAGGGCCCGCCCGGGATGAGCAGTTCTTC
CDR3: CASRPTGPARDEQFF

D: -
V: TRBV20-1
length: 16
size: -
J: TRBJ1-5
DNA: TGCAGTGCTAGAGCGGGGGCGGGGGGAAGCAATCAGCCCCAGCATTTT
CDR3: CSARAGAGGSNQPQHF

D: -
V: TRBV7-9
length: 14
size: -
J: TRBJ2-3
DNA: TGTGCCAGCACTCATACGGGACGCACAGATACGCAGTATTTT
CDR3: CASTHTGRTDTQYF

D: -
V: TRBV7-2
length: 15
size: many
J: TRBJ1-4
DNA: TGTGCCAGCAGCTTAAGTGGGGCAACTAATGAAAAACTGTTTTTT
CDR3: CASSLSGATNEKLFF

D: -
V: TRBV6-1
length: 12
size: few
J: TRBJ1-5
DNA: TGTGCCAGCATCGAAGACTCCCAGCCCCAGCATTTT
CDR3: CASIEDSQPQHF

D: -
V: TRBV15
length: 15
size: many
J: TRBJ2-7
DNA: TGTGCCACCAGCAGAGGCTCCACTGCAATTTTGGAGCAGTACTTC
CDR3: CATSRGSTAILEQYF

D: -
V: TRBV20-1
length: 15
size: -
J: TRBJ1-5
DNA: TGCAGTGCTACTGGACTGCAGGGTGGCACTCAGCCCCAGCATTTT
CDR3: CSATGLQGGTQPQHF

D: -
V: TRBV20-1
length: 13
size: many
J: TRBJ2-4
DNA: TGCAGTGCAGAGGAGAGGGCCGGGAACATTCAGTACTTC
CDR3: CSAEERAGNIQYF

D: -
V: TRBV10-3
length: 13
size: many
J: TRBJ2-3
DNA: TGTGCCGCGCAAGGGGACCCCACAGATACGCAGTATTTT
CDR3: CAAQGDPTDTQYF

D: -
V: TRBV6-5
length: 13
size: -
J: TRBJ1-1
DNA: TGTGCCAGCGGAGAGTGGGGGAGCACTGAAGCTTTCTTT
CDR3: CASGEWGSTEAFF

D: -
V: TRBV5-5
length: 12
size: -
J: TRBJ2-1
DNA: TGTGCCAGCAGCCCGGGCCAGATCGAGCAGGTCTTC
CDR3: CASSPGQIEQVF

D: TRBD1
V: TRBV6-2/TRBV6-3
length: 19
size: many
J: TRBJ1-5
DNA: TGTGCCAGCAGTTACTCGGGGCACAAACAGGGGTACGGCAATCAGCCCCAGCATTTT
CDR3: CASSYSGHKQGYGNQPQHF

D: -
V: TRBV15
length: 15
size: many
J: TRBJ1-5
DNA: TGTGCCACCAGCAGAGATGGAACCGGCAATCAGCCCCAGCATTTT
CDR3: CATSRDGTGNQPQHF

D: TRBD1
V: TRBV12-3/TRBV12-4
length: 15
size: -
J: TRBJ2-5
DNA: TGTGCCAGCAGCGTAGGACAGGGACACGGGGAGACCCAGTACTTC
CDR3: CASSVGQGHGETQYF

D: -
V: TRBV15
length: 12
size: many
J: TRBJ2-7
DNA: TGTGCCACCAGCAGCTCGAACTACGAGCAGTACTTC
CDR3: CATSSSNYEQYF

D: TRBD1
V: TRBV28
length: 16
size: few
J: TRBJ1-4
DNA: TGTGCCAGCAGTTTAACCCCGACAGGGGCTAATGAAAAACTGTTTTTT
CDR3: CASSLTPTGANEKLFF

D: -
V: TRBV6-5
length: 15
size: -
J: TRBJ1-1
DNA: TGTGCCAGCAAGTTGGGGGGAACCCTGAACACTGAAGCTTTCTTT
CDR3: CASKLGGTLNTEAFF

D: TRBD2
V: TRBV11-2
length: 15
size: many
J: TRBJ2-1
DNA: TGTGCCAGCAGCCCCCCTGAGACCCGCGGGGGTGAGCAGTTCTTC
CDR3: CASSPPETRGGEQFF